This record concerns one T cell receptor (beta chain) sequence. There is no known antigen for this receptor. Base qualities are missing; no much larger clone stands one base away. Systemically healthy Caucasian individuals from Russia, 35 to 50 in total and aged roughly 6 to 90 years, were included as donors. Roughly 9 milliliters of peripheral blood were drawn from each donor into EDTA-treated Vacutainer tubes. Ficoll-Paque density-gradient centrifugation was used to isolate PBMCs, with at least 6.5 million per sample. Trizol reagent was used to extract total RNA from the PBMCs, yielding at least 6 micrograms per sample. For every donor, an aliquot of PBMCs went through flow cytometry to measure the percentages of naive CD45RAhigh/CD27high T cells. The protocol used for the library was 5' RACE. Sequencing was performed on an Illumina HiSeq 2500. A second PCR of roughly 6 to 11 cycles was performed with a sample-barcoded 5' primer and a J-beta primer mix. A unique molecular identifier was introduced onto each TCR beta cDNA molecule by a template-switch 5' adaptor carrying 12 random nucleotides. Each sample yielded at least 2.5 million CDR3-containing paired-end reads. The Mint cDNA synthesis kit, primed by a TRBC-specific oligonucleotide, was used to synthesize first-strand cDNA from all RNA. Following uracil-DNA glycosylase treatment, a first 18-cycle PCR with universal primers M1SS and BC2_uni_R was performed on all cDNA. The study's own analysis went as follows. Normalization of each sample was performed by random selection of 1 million high-quality reads, each carrying a distinct molecular identifier. Instead of being binned into consensus sequences, reads that shared molecular identifiers were thrown out. MiTCR, run with a Q25 quality threshold and the strictest error-elimination algorithm, handled CDR3 identification, clonotype clustering and error correction. A nonparametric unseen species model using Euler transformation provided a lower-bound estimate of total TCR beta diversity. TCRdb reprocessing: public reads trimmed at Q25 with fastp, clones called with MiXCR, in-frame beta chains kept. For every CDR3 protein sequence, its rows merge into one entry that carries the most common genes and DNA. TCRdb's processing, not the authors' own work, is the source of the V and J calls. Recorded for this sample are roughly 1.6 million distinct CDR3 sequences; roughly 32% of them occurred a single time. In total, the top ten clones hold 10% to 12% of the sample.

The entry originates in a study of blood T cells in healthy people across ages (dated by TCRdb to 2014 to 2015). In terms of the full investigation: Template switching captured roughly one uniquely barcoded TCR beta cDNA molecule per two T cells in model experiments. Age-related changes in TCR beta repertoire diversity were measured in the study by deep sequencing normalized with unique cDNA molecular identifiers. Four age groups were formed from the donors: young (average about 16 years), middle-aged (around 37), aged (approximately 60) and long-lived (more than 75). To avoid experimental bias, donors of different ages were randomly spread across the sequencing lanes. Using the same blood draw, the study looked at two additional independent replicas of 1 million unique cDNA reads for two donors, one aged 18 to 30 and the other aged 80 or older.

Including the terminal cysteine and phenylalanine, the CDR3 comprises 15 residues. CDR3 DNA only is kept here, 45 bases in frame from base 1. For this chain, trimming is 4 bases at the V end and 4 bases at the J end, and the number of junction bases without a gene match is 10. The germline V gene yields SGHRS for CDR1 and YFSETQ for CDR2. Overall study outcomes, separate from this receptor: The CMV infection status of donors was not known, potentially confounding age-related changes in expanded clonotypes. The long-lived group showed more naive CD4+ T cells, fewer expanded clones and increased TCR diversity than the aged group, suggesting age selection. There was a strong correlation between observed TCR beta diversity and the percentage of naive T cells measured by flow cytometry. Estimates of total diversity from one million sequenced T cells were regarded as lower bounds and underestimates. Conclusive comparison of naive and antigen-experienced compartments was prevented by the profiling of bulk unsorted PBMCs. As age increased, observed TCR beta diversity per million T cells dropped in a roughly linear way, and a significant reduction was already evident by age about 36.

Recombination connected TRBV5-1 to TRBJ1-2; the central 7 bases match TRBD1. The source is a woman under 40 in good health. What was sequenced was blood. The CDR3 reads as follows: CASSPQGSGFYGYTF. The DNA sequence reads TGCGCCAGCAGCCCACAGGGGTCAGGGTTCTATGGCTACACCTTC.